These T cell receptor beta chains were read from a single sample in a study of T cell repertoires in cytomegalovirus infection. Their antigens remain unidentified. TCRdb re-derived calls from the reads in MiXCR, one entry per CDR3 protein. This table holds approximately 310,000 distinct CDR3 sequences, 20% to 25% found once. The material sequenced was cultured PBMCs, taken from culture after CMV antigen stimulation. These receptors were taken from a human donor in good health (CMV status not recorded). Some clones in this sample may be carry-over from other donors' samples. Each CDR3 is given without its conserved first and last residue.

j_call: TRBJ1-6
v_call: TRBV7-2
cdr3_length: 13
cdr3_aa: ASSPGGEDRSPLH

j_call: TRBJ2-3
v_call: TRBV7-2
cdr3_length: 13
cdr3_aa: ASSLQSGRSDTQY

j_call: TRBJ1-4
v_call: TRBV5-4
cdr3_length: 13
cdr3_aa: ASSSRTPGSEKLF

j_call: TRBJ2-7
v_call: TRBV7-9
cdr3_length: 10
cdr3_aa: ASGPGGNEQY

j_call: TRBJ2-5
v_call: TRBV5-4
cdr3_length: 14
cdr3_aa: ASSRTSGTGQETQY

j_call: TRBJ2-5
v_call: TRBV7-6
cdr3_length: 14
cdr3_aa: ASSLEGTLAQETQY

j_call: TRBJ2-5
v_call: TRBV7-2
cdr3_length: 14
cdr3_aa: ASSSKGLAGEETQY

j_call: TRBJ2-3
v_call: TRBV6-5
cdr3_length: 16
cdr3_aa: ASSYTSPKQTSTDTQY

j_call: TRBJ2-2
v_call: TRBV6-4
cdr3_length: 11
cdr3_aa: ASSGTNTGELF

j_call: TRBJ1-5
v_call: TRBV29-1
cdr3_length: 11
cdr3_aa: SVRDNYNQPQH

j_call: TRBJ2-4
v_call: TRBV29-1
cdr3_length: 14
cdr3_aa: SVEGSRSGAKNIQY

j_call: TRBJ2-1
v_call: TRBV19
cdr3_length: 14
cdr3_aa: ASSISGGRTRNEQF

j_call: TRBJ2-3
v_call: TRBV29-1
cdr3_length: 11
cdr3_aa: SVERSLTDTQY

j_call: TRBJ2-1
v_call: TRBV27
cdr3_length: 13
cdr3_aa: ASSLPGGPYNEQF

j_call: TRBJ2-3
v_call: TRBV7-2
cdr3_length: 12
cdr3_aa: ASSPTTSTDTQY

j_call: TRBJ2-1
v_call: TRBV9
cdr3_length: 14
cdr3_aa: ASSAQLAATYNEQF

j_call: TRBJ2-3
v_call: TRBV7-8
cdr3_length: 12
cdr3_aa: ASSSTSVKDTQY

j_call: TRBJ2-5
v_call: TRBV4-2
cdr3_length: 16
cdr3_aa: ASSRSAMGLAGGETQY

j_call: TRBJ2-5
v_call: TRBV20-1
cdr3_length: 14
cdr3_aa: SARAPRAPFGETQY

j_call: TRBJ1-6
v_call: TRBV15
cdr3_length: 13
cdr3_aa: ATSSGQGEGSPLH

j_call: TRBJ2-2
v_call: TRBV20-1
cdr3_length: 13
cdr3_aa: SATLAGGLTGELF

j_call: TRBJ1-1
v_call: TRBV11-2
cdr3_length: 12
cdr3_aa: ASRRGVTNTEAF

j_call: TRBJ2-1
v_call: TRBV2
cdr3_length: 10
cdr3_aa: ASTSSVDEQF

j_call: TRBJ2-2
v_call: TRBV13
cdr3_length: 14
cdr3_aa: ASSRSHGLATGELF

j_call: TRBJ2-1
v_call: TRBV24-1
cdr3_length: 13
cdr3_aa: ATSDRRAVYNEQF

j_call: TRBJ2-3
v_call: TRBV7-2
cdr3_length: 11
cdr3_aa: ASSLTVADTQY

j_call: TRBJ2-7
v_call: TRBV6-1
cdr3_length: 11
cdr3_aa: ASKATGSYEQY

j_call: TRBJ2-2
v_call: TRBV4-3
cdr3_length: 12
cdr3_aa: ASSRDYDAGELF

j_call: TRBJ1-1
v_call: TRBV20-1
cdr3_length: 13
cdr3_aa: SARRGTARNTEAF

j_call: TRBJ2-1
v_call: TRBV7-2
cdr3_length: 11
cdr3_aa: ASSLVWGNEQF

j_call: TRBJ1-5
v_call: TRBV7-2
cdr3_length: 13
cdr3_aa: ASSLAITGIQPQH

j_call: TRBJ2-5
v_call: TRBV7-9
cdr3_length: 17
cdr3_aa: ASSLLNTLRASGEETQY

j_call: TRBJ2-1
v_call: TRBV27
cdr3_length: 15
cdr3_aa: ASSQTGAGGRYNEQF

j_call: TRBJ2-1
v_call: TRBV5-4
cdr3_length: 12
cdr3_aa: ASSLSGPGNEQF

j_call: TRBJ2-6
v_call: TRBV12-3/TRBV12-4
cdr3_length: 16
cdr3_aa: ASSKGQGRLGGANVLT

j_call: TRBJ2-2
v_call: TRBV10-2
cdr3_length: 12
cdr3_aa: ASKRAPNTGELF

j_call: TRBJ2-5
v_call: TRBV7-2
cdr3_length: 13
cdr3_aa: ASSSASGNQETQY

j_call: TRBJ1-2
v_call: TRBV5-4
cdr3_length: 14
cdr3_aa: ASSFRQGVPPYGYT

j_call: TRBJ1-2
v_call: TRBV6-5
cdr3_length: 11
cdr3_aa: ASSYSRQHGYT

j_call: TRBJ2-3
v_call: TRBV27
cdr3_length: 12
cdr3_aa: ASSLSGLTDTQY

j_call: TRBJ1-1
v_call: TRBV12-3/TRBV12-4
cdr3_length: 11
cdr3_aa: ASSLEEDTEAF

j_call: TRBJ1-5
v_call: TRBV7-2
cdr3_length: 10
cdr3_aa: ASSPPNQPQH

j_call: TRBJ1-2
v_call: TRBV10-3
cdr3_length: 14
cdr3_aa: AISETSGQGIYGYT

j_call: TRBJ2-7
v_call: TRBV7-2
cdr3_length: 13
cdr3_aa: ASSLRGSVSYEQY

j_call: TRBJ2-2
v_call: TRBV7-2
cdr3_length: 12
cdr3_aa: ASSQGSSGGMVF

j_call: TRBJ1-5
v_call: TRBV20-1
cdr3_length: 13
cdr3_aa: SAHIPTGGNQPQH

j_call: TRBJ1-5
v_call: TRBV28
cdr3_length: 12
cdr3_aa: ASRFVGQAQPQH

j_call: TRBJ1-2
v_call: TRBV6-2/TRBV6-3
cdr3_length: 11
cdr3_aa: ASRGTGVYGYT

j_call: TRBJ1-2
v_call: TRBV20-1
cdr3_length: 9
cdr3_aa: SARGADGYT

j_call: TRBJ1-2
v_call: TRBV2
cdr3_length: 13
cdr3_aa: ASSPTGGVNYGYT

j_call: TRBJ1-1
v_call: TRBV6-2/TRBV6-3
cdr3_length: 12
cdr3_aa: ASSPGQIDTEAC

j_call: TRBJ1-4
v_call: TRBV7-9
cdr3_length: 13
cdr3_aa: ASSPPGTENEKLF

j_call: TRBJ2-5
v_call: TRBV2
cdr3_length: 12
cdr3_aa: ASSSRPGQGSQY

j_call: TRBJ1-5
v_call: TRBV9
cdr3_length: 14
cdr3_aa: ASSVGAGPSNQPQH